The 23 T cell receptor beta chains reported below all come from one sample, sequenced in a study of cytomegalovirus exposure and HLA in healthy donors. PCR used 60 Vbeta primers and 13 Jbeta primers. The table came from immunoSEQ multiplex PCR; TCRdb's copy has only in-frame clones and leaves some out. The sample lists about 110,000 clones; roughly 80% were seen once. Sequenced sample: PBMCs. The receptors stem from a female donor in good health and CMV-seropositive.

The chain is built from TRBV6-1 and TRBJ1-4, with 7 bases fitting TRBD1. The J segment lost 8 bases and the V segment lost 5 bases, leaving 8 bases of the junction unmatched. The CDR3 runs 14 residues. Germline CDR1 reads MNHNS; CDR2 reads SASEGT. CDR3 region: CASSSRQGREKLFF. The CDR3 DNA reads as TGTGCCAGCAGTTCGAGACAGGGACGAGAAAAACTGTTTTTT.

CDR3 sequence reads: CASSYAGGSHYTF. CDR3 DNA sequence: TGTGCCAGCAGTTACGCAGGAGGGTCCCACTACACCTTC. This chain connects TRBV6-5 to TRBJ1-2; D remains unclear. The germline V and J ends were trimmed by 2 bases and 10 bases, with 14 bases remaining between them. CDR1 is MNHEY and CDR2 is SVGAGI in the germline V gene. This CDR3 region has 13 residues.

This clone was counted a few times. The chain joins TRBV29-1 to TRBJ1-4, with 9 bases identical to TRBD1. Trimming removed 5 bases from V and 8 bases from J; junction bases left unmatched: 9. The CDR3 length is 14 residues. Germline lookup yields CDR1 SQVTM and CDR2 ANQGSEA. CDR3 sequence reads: CSVKAGTGHEKLFF. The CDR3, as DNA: TGCAGCGTTAAGGCCGGGACAGGGCACGAAAAACTGTTTTTT. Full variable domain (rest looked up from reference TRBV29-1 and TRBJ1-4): SAVISQKPSRDICQRGTSLTIQCQVDSQVTMMFWYRQQPGQSLTLIATANQGSEATYESGFVIDKFPISRPNLTFSTLTVSNMSPEDSSIYLCSVKAGTGHEKLFFGSGTQLSVL.

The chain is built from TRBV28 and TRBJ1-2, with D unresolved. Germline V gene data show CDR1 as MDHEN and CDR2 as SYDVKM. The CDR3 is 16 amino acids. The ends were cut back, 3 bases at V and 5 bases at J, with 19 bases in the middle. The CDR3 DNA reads TGTGCCAGCAGTTTCCGCTCCGGAGGCGGCAGGTATGGCTACACCTTC. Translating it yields CASSFRSGGGRYGYTF.

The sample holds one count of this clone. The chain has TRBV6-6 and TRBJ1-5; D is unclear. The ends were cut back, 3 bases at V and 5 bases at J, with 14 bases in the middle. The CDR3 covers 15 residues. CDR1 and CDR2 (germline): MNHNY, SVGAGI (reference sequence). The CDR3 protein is CASSYPPGIDQPQHF. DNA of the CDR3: TGTGCCAGCAGTTATCCCCCAGGAATCGATCAGCCCCAGCATTTT.

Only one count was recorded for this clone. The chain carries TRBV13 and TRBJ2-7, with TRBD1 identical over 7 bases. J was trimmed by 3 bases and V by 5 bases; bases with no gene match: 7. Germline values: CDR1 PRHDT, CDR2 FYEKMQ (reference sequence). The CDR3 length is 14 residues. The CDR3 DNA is TGTGCCAGCAGCCTGGGACAGCCCTACTACGAGCAGTACTTC. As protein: CASSLGQPYYEQYF. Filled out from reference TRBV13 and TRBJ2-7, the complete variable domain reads AAGVIQSPRHLIKEKRETATLKCYPIPRHDTVYWYQQGPGQDPQFLISFYEKMQSDKGSIPDRFSAQQFSDYHSELNMSSLELGDSALYFCASSLGQPYYEQYFGPGTRLTVT.

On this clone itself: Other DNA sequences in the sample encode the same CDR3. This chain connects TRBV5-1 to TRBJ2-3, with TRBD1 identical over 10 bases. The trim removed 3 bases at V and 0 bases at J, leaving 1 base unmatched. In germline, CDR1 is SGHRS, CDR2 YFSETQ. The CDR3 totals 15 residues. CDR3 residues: CASSSGQGSTDTQYF. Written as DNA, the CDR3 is TGCGCCAGCAGCTCGGGACAGGGGAGCACAGATACGCAGTATTTT.

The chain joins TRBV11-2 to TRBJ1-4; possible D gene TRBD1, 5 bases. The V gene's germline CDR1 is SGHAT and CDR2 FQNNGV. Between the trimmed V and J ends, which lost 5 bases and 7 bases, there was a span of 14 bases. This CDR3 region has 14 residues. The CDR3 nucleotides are TGTGCCAGCAGCCTGTCCGAGACAGTTGAAAAACTGTTTTTT. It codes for CASSLSETVEKLFF.

The DNA for the CDR3 is TGTGCCAGCAGCCGCGGGGACAGCTCCTACGAGCAGTACTTC. Its translation is CASSRGDSSYEQYF. This rearrangement joins TRBV5-5 to TRBJ2-7; D possibly corresponds to TRBD1 (7 bases). V gave up 4 bases and J gave up 0 bases, with 11 bases separating them. The CDR3 length is 14 residues. Germline assignment: CDR1 SGHKS and CDR2 YYEKEE (reference sequence).

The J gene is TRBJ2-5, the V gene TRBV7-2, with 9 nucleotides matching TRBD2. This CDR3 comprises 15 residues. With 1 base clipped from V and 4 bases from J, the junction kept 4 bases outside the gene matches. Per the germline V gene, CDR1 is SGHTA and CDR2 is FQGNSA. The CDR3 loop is CASSLGGGGVETQYF. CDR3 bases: TGTGCCAGCAGCTTAGGTGGCGGGGGGGTAGAGACCCAGTACTTC. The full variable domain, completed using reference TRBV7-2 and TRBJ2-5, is GAGVSQSPSNKVTEKGKDVELRCDPISGHTALYWYRQSLGQGLEFLIYFQGNSAPDKSGLPSDRFSAERTGGSVSTLTIQRTQQEDSAVYLCASSLGGGGVETQYFGPGTRLLVL.

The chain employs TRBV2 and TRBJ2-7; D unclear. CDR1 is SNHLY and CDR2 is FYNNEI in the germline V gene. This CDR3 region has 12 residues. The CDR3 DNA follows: TGTTTCAAGCAGAAGGCGGCATACGAGCAGTACTTC. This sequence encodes CFKQKAAYEQYF.

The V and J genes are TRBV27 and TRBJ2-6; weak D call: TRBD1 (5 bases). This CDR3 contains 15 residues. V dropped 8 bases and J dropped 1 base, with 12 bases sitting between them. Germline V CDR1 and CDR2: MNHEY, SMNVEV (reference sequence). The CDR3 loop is CASGALGSGANVLTF. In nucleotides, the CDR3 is TGTGCCAGCGGGGCCTTGGGGTCTGGGGCCAACGTCCTGACTTTC.

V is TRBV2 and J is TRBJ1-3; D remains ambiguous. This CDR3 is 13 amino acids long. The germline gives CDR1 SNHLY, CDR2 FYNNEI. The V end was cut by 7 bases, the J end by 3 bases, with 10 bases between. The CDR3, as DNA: TGTGCCAGCATACCCGGGGTTGGAAACACCATATATTTT. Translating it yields CASIPGVGNTIYF.

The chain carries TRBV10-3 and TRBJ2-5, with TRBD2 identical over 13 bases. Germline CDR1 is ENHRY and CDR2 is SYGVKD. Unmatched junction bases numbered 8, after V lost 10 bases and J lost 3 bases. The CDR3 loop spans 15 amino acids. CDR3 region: CATGSGTSGKETQYF. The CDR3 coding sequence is TGTGCCACAGGGTCCGGGACTAGCGGGAAAGAGACCCAGTACTTC.

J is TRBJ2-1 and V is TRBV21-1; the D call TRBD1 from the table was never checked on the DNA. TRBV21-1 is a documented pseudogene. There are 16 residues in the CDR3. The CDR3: CASSNYSSRGGHPQFF. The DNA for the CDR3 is TGTGCCAGCAGCAACTACTCTTCTAGGGGCGGCCACCCGCAGTTCTTC.

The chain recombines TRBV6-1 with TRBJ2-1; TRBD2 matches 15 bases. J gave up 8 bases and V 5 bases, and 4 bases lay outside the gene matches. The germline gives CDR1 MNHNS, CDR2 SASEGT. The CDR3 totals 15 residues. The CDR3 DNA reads TGTGCCAGCAGTACTGGACTAGCGGGGGGGGATGAGCAGTTCTTC. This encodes CASSTGLAGGDEQFF.

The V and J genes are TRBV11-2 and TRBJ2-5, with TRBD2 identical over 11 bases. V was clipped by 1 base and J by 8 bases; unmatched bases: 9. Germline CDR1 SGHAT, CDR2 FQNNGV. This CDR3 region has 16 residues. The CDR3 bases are TGTGCCAGCAGCTTAGGTTTTAGCGGGGGGGCCAGTACCCAGTACTTC. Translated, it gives CASSLGFSGGASTQYF.

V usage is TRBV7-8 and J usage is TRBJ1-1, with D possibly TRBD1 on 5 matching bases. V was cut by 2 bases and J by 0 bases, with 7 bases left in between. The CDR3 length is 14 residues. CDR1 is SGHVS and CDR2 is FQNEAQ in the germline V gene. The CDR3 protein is CASSLQGMNTEAFF. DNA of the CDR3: TGTGCCAGCAGCTTACAGGGTATGAACACTGAAGCTTTCTTT. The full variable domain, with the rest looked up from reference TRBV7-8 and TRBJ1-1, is GAGVSQSPRYKVAKRGQDVALRCDPISGHVSLFWYQQALGQGPEFLTYFQNEAQLDKSGLPSDRFFAERPEGSVSTLKIQRTQQEDSAVYLCASSLQGMNTEAFFGQGTRLTVV.

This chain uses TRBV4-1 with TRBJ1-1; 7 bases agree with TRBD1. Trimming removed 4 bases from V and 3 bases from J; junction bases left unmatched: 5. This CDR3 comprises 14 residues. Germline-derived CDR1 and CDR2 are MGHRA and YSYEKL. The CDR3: CASSPTGRYTEAFF. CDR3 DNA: TGCGCCAGCAGCCCGACAGGGCGATACACTGAAGCTTTCTTT.

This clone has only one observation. The CDR3 reads CASSFRGGQGQWADTQYF. The CDR3 DNA sequence: TGTGCCAGCAGCTTTAGAGGGGGACAGGGCCAGTGGGCAGATACGCAGTATTTT. V gene TRBV9 combines with J gene TRBJ2-3, with TRBD1 matching over 9 bases. The CDR3 has 18 residues. Germline V gene lookup returns CDR1 SGDLS and CDR2 YYNGEE. Trimming cost V 4 bases and J 4 bases; bases outside gene matches: 16.

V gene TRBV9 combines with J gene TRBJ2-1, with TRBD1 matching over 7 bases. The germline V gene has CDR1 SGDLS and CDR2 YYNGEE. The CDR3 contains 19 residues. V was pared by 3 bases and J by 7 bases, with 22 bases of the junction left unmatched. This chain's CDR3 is CASSGPGQQIRPGVNEQFF. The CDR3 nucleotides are TGTGCCAGCAGCGGGCCGGGACAGCAGATCCGGCCCGGGGTGAATGAGCAGTTCTTC.

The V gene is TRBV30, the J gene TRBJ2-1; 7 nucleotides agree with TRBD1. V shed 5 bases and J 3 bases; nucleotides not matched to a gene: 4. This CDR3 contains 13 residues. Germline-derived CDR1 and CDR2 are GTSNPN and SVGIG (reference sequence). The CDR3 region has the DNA TGTGCCTGGCAAGGACAGGACTACAATGAGCAGTTCTTC. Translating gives CAWQGQDYNEQFF. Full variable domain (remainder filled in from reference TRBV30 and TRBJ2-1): SQTIHQWPATLVQPVGSPLSLECTVEGTSNPNLYWYRQAAGRGLQLLFYSVGIGQISSEVPQNLSASRPQDRQFILSSKKLLLSDSGFYLCAWQGQDYNEQFFGPGTRLTVL.

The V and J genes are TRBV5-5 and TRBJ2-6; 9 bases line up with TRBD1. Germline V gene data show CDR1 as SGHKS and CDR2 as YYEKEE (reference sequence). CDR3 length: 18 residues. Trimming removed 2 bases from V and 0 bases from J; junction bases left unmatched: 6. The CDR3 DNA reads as TGTGCCAGCAGCTTCGGGACAGGGATTATCTCTGGGGCCAACGTCCTGACTTTC. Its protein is CASSFGTGIISGANVLTF.